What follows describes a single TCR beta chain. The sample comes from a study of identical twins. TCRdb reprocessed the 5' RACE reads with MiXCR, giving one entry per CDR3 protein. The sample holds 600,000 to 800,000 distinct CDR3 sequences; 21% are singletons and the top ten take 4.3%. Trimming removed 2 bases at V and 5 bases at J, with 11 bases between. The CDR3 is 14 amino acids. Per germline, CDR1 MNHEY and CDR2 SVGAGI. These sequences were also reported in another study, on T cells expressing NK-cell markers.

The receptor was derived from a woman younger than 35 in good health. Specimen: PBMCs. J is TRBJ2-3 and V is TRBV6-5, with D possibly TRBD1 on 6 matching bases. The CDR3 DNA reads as TGTGCCAGCAGTTACATCCAGGGGAAAGATACGCAGTATTTT. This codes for CASSYIQGKDTQYF.